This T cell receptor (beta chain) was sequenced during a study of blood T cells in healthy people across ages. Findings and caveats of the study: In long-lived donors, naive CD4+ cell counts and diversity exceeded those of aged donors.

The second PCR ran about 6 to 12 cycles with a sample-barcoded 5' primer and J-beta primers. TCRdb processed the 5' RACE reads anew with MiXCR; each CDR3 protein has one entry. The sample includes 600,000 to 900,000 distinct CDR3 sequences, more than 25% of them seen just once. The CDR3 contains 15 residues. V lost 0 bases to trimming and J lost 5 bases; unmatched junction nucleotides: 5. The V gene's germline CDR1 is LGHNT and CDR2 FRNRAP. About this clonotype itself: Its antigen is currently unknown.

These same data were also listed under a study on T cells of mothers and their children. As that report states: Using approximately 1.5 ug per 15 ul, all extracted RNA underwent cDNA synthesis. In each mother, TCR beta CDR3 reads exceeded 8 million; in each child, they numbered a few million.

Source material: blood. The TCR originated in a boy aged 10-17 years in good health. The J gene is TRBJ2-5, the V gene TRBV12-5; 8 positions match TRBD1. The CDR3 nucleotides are TGTGCTAGTGGTTTGGTAACGGACAGGGCTGAGACCCAGTACTTC. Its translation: CASGLVTDRAETQYF.